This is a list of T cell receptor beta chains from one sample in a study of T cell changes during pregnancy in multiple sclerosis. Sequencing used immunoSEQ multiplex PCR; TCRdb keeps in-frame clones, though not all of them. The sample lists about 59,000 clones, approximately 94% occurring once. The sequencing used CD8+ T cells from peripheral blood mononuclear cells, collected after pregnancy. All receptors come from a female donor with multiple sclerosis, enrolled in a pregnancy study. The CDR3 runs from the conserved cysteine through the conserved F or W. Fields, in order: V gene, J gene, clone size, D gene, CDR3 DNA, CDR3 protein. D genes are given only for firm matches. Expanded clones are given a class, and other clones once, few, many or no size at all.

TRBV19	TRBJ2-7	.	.	TGTGCCAGTAGTATAGATAGAGAAGTTGGCTCCTACGAGCAGTACTTC	CASSIDREVGSYEQYF
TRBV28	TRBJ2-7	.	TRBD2	TGTGCCAGCGATGAGGGGCTAGCGGTCTGTACCTACGAGCAGTACTTC	CASDEGLAVCTYEQYF
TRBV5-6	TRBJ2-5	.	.	TGTGCCAGCAGCTTGGGGGGGGGCGGAGAGACCCAGTACTTC	CASSLGGGGETQYF
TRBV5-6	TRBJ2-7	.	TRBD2	TGTGCCAGCAGCCACACTAGCGGGAGACACGAGCAGTACTTC	CASSHTSGRHEQYF
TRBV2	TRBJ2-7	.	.	TGTGCCAGCAGTGAAGGTGGTCGTGGCCTTTACGAGCAGTACTTC	CASSEGGRGLYEQYF
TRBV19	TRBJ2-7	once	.	TGTGCCAGTAGCGGTTTAGACAGAGACTCCTACGAGCAGTACTTC	CASSGLDRDSYEQYF
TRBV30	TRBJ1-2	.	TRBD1	TGTGCCTGGAGTTTCCTGACAGGGGTCCATGGCTACACCTTC	CAWSFLTGVHGYTF
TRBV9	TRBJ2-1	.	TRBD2	TGTGCCAGCAGCGTAGCGGGACTAGCGTACAATGAGCAGTTCTTC	CASSVAGLAYNEQFF
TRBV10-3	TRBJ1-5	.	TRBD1	TGTGCCATCAGTGAGCGGAAGACAGGGTCCGGTCAGCCCCAGCATTTT	CAISERKTGSGQPQHF
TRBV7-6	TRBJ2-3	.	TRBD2	TGTGCCAGCAGCTTAGATGCCCCTAGCGGGAGGAAACTAGATACGCAGTATTTT	CASSLDAPSGRKLDTQYF
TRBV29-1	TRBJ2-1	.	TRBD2	TGCAGCGTTGCCGGGACTAGCGGTTACAATGAGCAGTTCTTC	CSVAGTSGYNEQFF
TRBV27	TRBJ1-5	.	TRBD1	TGTGCCAGCAGTGACAGGGGTAATCAGCCCCAGCATTTT	CASSDRGNQPQHF
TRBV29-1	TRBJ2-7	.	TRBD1	TGCAGCGTTCAGATGGGGGACAGGGGCGAGCAGTACTTC	CSVQMGDRGEQYF
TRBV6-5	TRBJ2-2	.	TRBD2	TGTGCCAGCAAGACTAGCGGGCCGAACACCGGGGAGCTGTTTTTT	CASKTSGPNTGELFF
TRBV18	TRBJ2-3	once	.	TGTGCCAGCTCATTGACAGCTAGCACAGATACGCAGTATTTT	CASSLTASTDTQYF
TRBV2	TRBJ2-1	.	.	TGTGCCAGCAGTCCGGGTTTCCATACGTCCTACAATGAGCAGTTCTTC	CASSPGFHTSYNEQFF
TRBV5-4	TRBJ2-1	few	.	TGTGCCAGCAGCTTGGATCGGGGTGGGGGGAAGGGTGAGCAGTTCTTC	CASSLDRGGGKGEQFF
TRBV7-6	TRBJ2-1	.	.	TGTGCCAGCAGCCCTCCTCTAGGGGCGCAACTTTACAATGAGCAGTTCTTC	CASSPPLGAQLYNEQFF
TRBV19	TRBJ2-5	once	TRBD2	TGTGCCAGTAGTTTCGGACTAGCGGGAGGAGGAGAGACCCAGTACTTC	CASSFGLAGGGETQYF
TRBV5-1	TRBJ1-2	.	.	TGCGCCAGCAGCTTTAATGATGGCTACACCTTC	CASSFNDGYTF
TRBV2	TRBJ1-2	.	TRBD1	TGTGCCAGCAGTGATAGGGACAGGACTAACTATGGCTACACCTTC	CASSDRDRTNYGYTF
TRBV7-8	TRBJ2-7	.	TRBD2	TGTGCCAGCAGCTTAGGAGCGGGAGGAGTCGAGCAGTACTTC	CASSLGAGGVEQYF
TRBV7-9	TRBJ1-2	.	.	TGTGCCAGCAGCTTCGGGCAGGGGCATGGCTACACCTTC	CASSFGQGHGYTF
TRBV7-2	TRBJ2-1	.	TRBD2	TGTGCCAGCAGCCCCTGGGGGACTAGCGGAGATGAGCAGTTCTTC	CASSPWGTSGDEQFF
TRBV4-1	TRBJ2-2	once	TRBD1	TGCGCCAGCAGCCACGGGACAGGGGCGGACACCGGGGAGCTGTTTTTT	CASSHGTGADTGELFF
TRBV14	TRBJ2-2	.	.	TGTGCCAGCAGCCAAGTAGGGACAATGAACACCGGGGAGCTGTTTTTT	CASSQVGTMNTGELFF
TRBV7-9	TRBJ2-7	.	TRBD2	TGTGCCAGCAGCTTAGCTCCGGGGACCGGGACTAGCGGTACCTACGAGCAGTACTTC	CASSLAPGTGTSGTYEQYF
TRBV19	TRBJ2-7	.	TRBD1	TGTGCCAGTAGTATGGGACAGGGCGCCTACGAGCAGTACTTC	CASSMGQGAYEQYF
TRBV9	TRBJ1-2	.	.	TGTGCCAGCAGCGAACAGAGCGGCTACACCTTC	CASSEQSGYTF
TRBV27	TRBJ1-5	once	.	TGTGCCAGCAGTTTTCTCAATCAGCCCCAGCATTTT	CASSFLNQPQHF
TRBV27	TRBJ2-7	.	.	TGTGCCAGCAGCATCCTTGGGACTTACGAGCAGTACTTC	CASSILGTYEQYF
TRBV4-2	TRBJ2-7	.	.	TGTGCCAGCAGCCTCCAGGGTGACTACGAGCAGTACTTC	CASSLQGDYEQYF
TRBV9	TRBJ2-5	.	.	TGTGCCAGCACCCACGGACAGACACTTCAAGAGACCCAGTACTTC	CASTHGQTLQETQYF
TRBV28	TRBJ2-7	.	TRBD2	TGTGCCAGCAGTTTCGTCCTAGCGGGAGCTACCCACGAGCAGTACTTC	CASSFVLAGATHEQYF
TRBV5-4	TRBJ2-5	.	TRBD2	TGTGCCAGCAGCCCCGGACTAGCGGAGACCCAGTACTTC	CASSPGLAETQYF
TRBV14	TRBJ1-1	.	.	TGTGCCAGCAGTCCCCGGACAGTGAACACTGAAGCTTTCTTT	CASSPRTVNTEAFF
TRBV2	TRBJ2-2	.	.	TGTGCCAGCAGTGAGGGGAGGGGGTTAATCACCGGGGAGCTGTTTTTT	CASSEGRGLITGELFF
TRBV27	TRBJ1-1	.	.	TGTGCCAGCTCGGTTGGGGGGGCGGGCACTGAAGCTTTCTTT	CASSVGGAGTEAFF